A single sample is the source of the 12 T cell receptor beta chains below, sequenced in a study of post-analysis software for immune sequencing data. Findings and limits, study-wide: About 5 TRBV segments were more frequent in patients than controls; TRBV5-6, TRBV5-1 and TRBV20-1 belonged to this group.

These TCRs' antigens remain unknown. Tagging with unique molecular identifiers was a feature of the TCR beta cDNA libraries. Via MiXCR, TCRdb re-called the PCR reads, giving one row per CDR3 protein. This table holds hundreds of thousands of distinct CDR3 sequences, about 27% found once. The sequencing input was blood. The receptors were sampled from a girl aged 10-17 years with multiple sclerosis.

This clonotype showed up just a few times. The chain carries TRBV20-1 and TRBJ2-4; D is unresolved. V lost 5 bases and J 1 base, leaving 12 bases between the germline ends. The germline CDR1 and CDR2 sequences are DFQATT and SNEGSKA (reference sequence). The CDR3 length is 14 residues. CDR3 amino acids: CSADPDPAKNIQYF. The CDR3 DNA reads as TGCAGTGCTGACCCCGACCCCGCCAAAAACATTCAGTACTTC.

The genes are TRBV7-2 and TRBJ2-7; 7 bases agree with TRBD2. The ends lost 4 bases at V and 0 bases at J; junction bases unmatched: 6. The length of the CDR3 is 15 residues. CDR1 and CDR2 (germline): SGHTA, FQGNSA. The CDR3 coding sequence is TGTGCCAGCAGCTGGGGAGGGTCGAGCTCCTACGAGCAGTACTTC. It encodes CASSWGGSSSYEQYF.

The J gene is TRBJ2-7, the V gene TRBV28; D unclear. Germline CDR1 and CDR2: MDHEN and SYDVKM. The CDR3 loop spans 17 amino acids. The ends were cut back, 6 bases at V and 2 bases at J, with 23 bases in the middle. CDR3 amino acids: CASSPITEPLVTYEQYF. Here the CDR3 DNA reads TGTGCCAGCAGCCCCATAACAGAACCCCTTGTTACCTACGAGCAGTACTTC.

This clonotype was detected only a few times. The V and J genes are TRBV6-2 or TRBV6-3 and TRBJ2-7; D remains ambiguous. V shed 7 bases and J shed 0 bases, with 10 bases lying between them. The CDR3 spans 13 residues. Germline loops: CDR1 MNHEY, CDR2 SVGEGT. The CDR3 is CASMPGISYEQYF. The DNA for the CDR3 is TGTGCCAGCATGCCAGGCATCTCCTACGAGCAGTACTTC.

The gene calls are TRBV11-2 and TRBJ1-6; D not resolved. The CDR3 totals 13 residues. V shed 9 bases and J shed 8 bases, with 14 bases lying between them. Germline CDR1 reads SGHAT; CDR2 reads FQNNGV. The CDR3 region is CASKRGYHSPLHF. CDR3 coding DNA: TGTGCCAGTAAGAGAGGGTATCATTCACCCCTCCACTTT.

V and J are TRBV6-2 or TRBV6-3 and TRBJ2-1, with 11 positions matching TRBD2. V lost 4 bases, J lost 8 bases, and 10 bases stayed unmatched. CDR3 length equals 16 residues. Looked up from germline, CDR1 is MNHEY and CDR2 is SVGEGT. The CDR3 loop is CASSSQTSGSPHEQFF. The CDR3 DNA follows: TGTGCCAGCAGTTCGCAAACTAGCGGGAGTCCCCATGAGCAGTTCTTC.

This clonotype was seen only a few times. This chain joins TRBV20-1 and TRBJ2-3; 14 positions agree with TRBD2. Losses at the gene ends were 1 base for V and 2 bases for J; bases not matched to a gene: 8. Germline V gene lookup returns CDR1 DFQATT and CDR2 SNEGSKA (reference sequence). This CDR3 region has 18 residues. CDR3 sequence: CSARGTRLAGGTTDTQYF. The CDR3 DNA reads as TGCAGTGCTAGAGGCACTAGACTAGCGGGGGGGACCACAGATACGCAGTATTTT.

The rearrangement joins TRBV18 to TRBJ1-5; D is unclear. Germline CDR1 is KGHSH and CDR2 is LQKENI. Trimming took 4 bases from V and 0 from J, leaving 7 bases between them. The CDR3 is made up of 14 amino acids. The CDR3 sequence: CASSQDGSNQPQHF. The CDR3 region has the DNA TGTGCCAGCTCACAGGACGGTAGCAATCAGCCCCAGCATTTT.

This clonotype was recorded a few times. The genes are TRBV4-1 and TRBJ2-7; D not resolved. The CDR3 loop spans 16 amino acids. V lost 0 bases and J lost 5, with 17 bases in between. Germline V gene sequence: CDR1 MGHRA, CDR2 YSYEKL. As DNA, the CDR3 is TGCGCCAGCAGCCAAGATGCGACCACCTGGATGGACGAGCAGTACTTC. It encodes CASSQDATTWMDEQYF.

DNA for the CDR3: TGCAGTGCTAGAGATCAAAAGCGGGAGATCACAGATACGCAGTATTTT. As protein: CSARDQKREITDTQYF. The J gene is TRBJ2-3, the V gene TRBV20-1; TRBD2 matches 8 bases. Germline trimming cut 0 bases from V and 2 bases from J; bases unmatched to any gene: 7. The V gene's germline CDR1 is DFQATT and CDR2 SNEGSKA (reference sequence). The CDR3 length is 16 residues.

This chain connects TRBV29-1 to TRBJ2-3, with D perhaps TRBD2 (6 bases). Germline CDR1 reads SQVTM; CDR2 reads ANQGSEA. This CDR3 has 13 residues. Trimming stripped 6 bases from V and 3 bases from J, with 13 bases between. Written as DNA, the CDR3 is TGCAGCGTCGTGGGAGGTGGGACAGATACGCAGTATTTT. Amino acid sequence: CSVVGGGTDTQYF.

V gene TRBV9 combines with J gene TRBJ1-1; D unresolved. Trimming took 3 bases from V and 4 from J, leaving 19 bases between them. The V gene's germline CDR1 is SGDLS and CDR2 YYNGEE. The CDR3 extends over 16 amino acids. This chain's CDR3 is CASSGRSGVLSTEAFF. The CDR3, as DNA: TGTGCCAGCAGCGGAAGATCGGGCGTCCTGAGCACTGAAGCTTTCTTT.